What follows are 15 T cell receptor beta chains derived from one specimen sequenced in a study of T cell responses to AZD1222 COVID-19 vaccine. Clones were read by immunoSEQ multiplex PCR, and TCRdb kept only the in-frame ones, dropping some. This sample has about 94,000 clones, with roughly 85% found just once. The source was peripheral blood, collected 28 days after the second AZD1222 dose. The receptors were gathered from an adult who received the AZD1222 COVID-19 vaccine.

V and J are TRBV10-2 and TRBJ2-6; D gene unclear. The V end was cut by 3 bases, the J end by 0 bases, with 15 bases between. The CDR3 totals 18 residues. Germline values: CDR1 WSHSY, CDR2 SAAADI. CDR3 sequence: CASSDPIELLSGANVLTF. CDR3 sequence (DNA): TGCGCCAGCAGTGACCCGATAGAGTTACTCTCTGGGGCCAACGTCCTGACTTTC.

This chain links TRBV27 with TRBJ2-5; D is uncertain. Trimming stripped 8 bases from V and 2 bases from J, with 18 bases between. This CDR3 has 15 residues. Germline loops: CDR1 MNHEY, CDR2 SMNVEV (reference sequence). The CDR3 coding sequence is TGTGCCAGCCGTTCGTATGAGACTGGGCAAGAGACCCAGTACTTC. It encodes CASRSYETGQETQYF.

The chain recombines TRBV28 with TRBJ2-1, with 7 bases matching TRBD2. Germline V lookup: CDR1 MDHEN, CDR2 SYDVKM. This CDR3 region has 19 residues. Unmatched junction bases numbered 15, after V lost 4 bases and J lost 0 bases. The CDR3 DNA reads TGTGCCAGCAGTTCCCAGCGGGGTTCTCCGGGAGGCTCCTACAATGAGCAGTTCTTC. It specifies CASSSQRGSPGGSYNEQFF. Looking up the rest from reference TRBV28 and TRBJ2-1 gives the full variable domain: DVKVTQSSRYLVKRTGEKVFLECVQDMDHENMFWYRQDPGLGLRLIYFSYDVKMKEKGDIPEGYSVSREKKERFSLILESASTNQTSMYLCASSSQRGSPGGSYNEQFFGPGTRLTVL.

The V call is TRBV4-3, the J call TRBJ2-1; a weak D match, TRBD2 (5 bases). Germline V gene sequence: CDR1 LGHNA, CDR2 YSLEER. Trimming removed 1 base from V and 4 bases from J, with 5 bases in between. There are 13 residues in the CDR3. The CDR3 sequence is CASSQGGYNEQFF. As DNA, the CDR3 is TGCGCCAGCAGCCAAGGAGGGTACAATGAGCAGTTCTTC.

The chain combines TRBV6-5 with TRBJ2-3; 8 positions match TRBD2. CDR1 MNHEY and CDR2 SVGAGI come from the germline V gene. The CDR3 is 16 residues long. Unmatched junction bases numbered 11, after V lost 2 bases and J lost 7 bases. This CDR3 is CASSYISGDPRHTQYF. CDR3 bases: TGTGCCAGCAGTTACATTAGCGGGGACCCCCGCCATACGCAGTATTTT.

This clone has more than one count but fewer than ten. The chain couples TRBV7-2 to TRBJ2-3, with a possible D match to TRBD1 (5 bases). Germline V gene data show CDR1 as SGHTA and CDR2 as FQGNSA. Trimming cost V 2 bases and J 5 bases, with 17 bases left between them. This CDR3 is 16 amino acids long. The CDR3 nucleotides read TGTGCCAGCAGCTTACTTGGTGGGGCCAGTGGAGATACGCAGTATTTT. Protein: CASSLLGGASGDTQYF.

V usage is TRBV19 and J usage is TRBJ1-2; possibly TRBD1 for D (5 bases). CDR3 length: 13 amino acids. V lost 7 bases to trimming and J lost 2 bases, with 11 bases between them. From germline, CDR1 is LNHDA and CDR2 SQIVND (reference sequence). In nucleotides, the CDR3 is TGTGCCAGTAAAGGGACCGGGAACTATGGCTACACCTTC. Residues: CASKGTGNYGYTF.

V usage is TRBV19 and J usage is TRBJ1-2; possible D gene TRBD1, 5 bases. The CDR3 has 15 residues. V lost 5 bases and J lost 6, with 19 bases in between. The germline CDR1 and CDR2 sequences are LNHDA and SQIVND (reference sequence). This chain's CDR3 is CASSYDARDRDGYTF. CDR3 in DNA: TGTGCCAGTAGTTACGACGCCAGGGATAGAGATGGCTACACCTTC.

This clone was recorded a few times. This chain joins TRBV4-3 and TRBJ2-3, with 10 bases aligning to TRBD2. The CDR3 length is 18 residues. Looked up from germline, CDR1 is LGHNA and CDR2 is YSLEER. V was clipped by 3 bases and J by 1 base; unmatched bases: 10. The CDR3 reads CASSHDPGLAGGTDTQYF. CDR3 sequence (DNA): TGCGCCAGCAGCCACGACCCAGGCCTAGCGGGAGGCACAGATACGCAGTATTTT.

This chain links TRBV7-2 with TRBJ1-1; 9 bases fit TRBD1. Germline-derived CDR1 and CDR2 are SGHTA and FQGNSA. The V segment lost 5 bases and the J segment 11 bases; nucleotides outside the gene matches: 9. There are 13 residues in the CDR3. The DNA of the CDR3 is TGTGCCAGCAGCCTCGGACAGGGGTTTAGGGCTTTCTTT. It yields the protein CASSLGQGFRAFF.

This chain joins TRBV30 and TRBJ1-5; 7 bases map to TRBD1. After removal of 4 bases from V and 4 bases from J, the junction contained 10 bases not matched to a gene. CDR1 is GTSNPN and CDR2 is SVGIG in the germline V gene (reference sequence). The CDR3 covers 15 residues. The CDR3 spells CAWNRGPIGNQPQHF. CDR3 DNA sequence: TGTGCCTGGAATAGGGGGCCGATAGGGAATCAGCCCCAGCATTTT.

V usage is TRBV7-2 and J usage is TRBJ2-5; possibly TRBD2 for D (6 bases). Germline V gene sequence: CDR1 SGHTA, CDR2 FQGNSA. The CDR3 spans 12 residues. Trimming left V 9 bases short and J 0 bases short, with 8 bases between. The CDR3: CASRRDQETQYF. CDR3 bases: TGTGCCAGTAGGAGGGACCAAGAGACCCAGTACTTC.

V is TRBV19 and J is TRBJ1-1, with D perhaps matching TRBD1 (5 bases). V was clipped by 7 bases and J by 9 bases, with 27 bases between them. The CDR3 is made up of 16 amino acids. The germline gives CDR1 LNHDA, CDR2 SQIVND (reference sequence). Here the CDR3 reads CASNNLPGTAEQKAFF. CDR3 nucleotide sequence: TGTGCCAGTAACAACCTCCCCGGGACCGCCGAGCAAAAAGCTTTCTTT.

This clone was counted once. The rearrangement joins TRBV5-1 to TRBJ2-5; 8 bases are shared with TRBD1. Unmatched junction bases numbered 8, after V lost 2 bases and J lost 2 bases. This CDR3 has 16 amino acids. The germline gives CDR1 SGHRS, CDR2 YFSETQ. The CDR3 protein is CASSLAGQGAQETQYF. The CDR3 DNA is TGCGCCAGCAGCTTAGCTGGGCAGGGGGCTCAAGAGACCCAGTACTTC.

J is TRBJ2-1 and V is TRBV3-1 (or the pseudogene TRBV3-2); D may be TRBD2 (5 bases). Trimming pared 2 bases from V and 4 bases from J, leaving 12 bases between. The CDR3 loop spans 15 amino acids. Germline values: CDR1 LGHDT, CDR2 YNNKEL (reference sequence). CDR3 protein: CASSQLLGRYNEQFF. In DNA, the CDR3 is TGTGCCAGCAGCCAACTTCTTGGGAGATACAATGAGCAGTTCTTC.